This entry lists 26 T cell receptor beta chains sequenced from one sample in a study of CD8 T cells in Susac syndrome. When the RNA was reverse transcribed, random hexamers were used with an input of roughly 0.45 to 1 ug. TCRdb ran MiXCR on the immunoSEQ multiplex PCR reads and lists one entry per CDR3 protein. The sample carries approximately 220,000 distinct CDR3 sequences, around nine tenths recorded once. The sample was CD8+ T cells from PBMCs. Receptors were obtained from a human donor with multiple sclerosis.

The chain links TRBV7-9 to TRBJ2-1; 9 bases fit TRBD2. Germline lookup yields CDR1 SEHNR and CDR2 FQNEAQ (reference sequence). The CDR3 consists of 17 residues. V lost 5 bases and J lost 3; bases outside the gene matches: 11. In DNA form, the CDR3 reads TGTGCCAGCAGCCCCGGACTAGCGTCAACCTACTACAATGAGCAGTTCTTC. Translation gives CASSPGLASTYYNEQFF.

In its sample, this clonotype was seen once. The chain has TRBV6-5 and TRBJ2-7; 9 bases agree with TRBD1. V trimming: 8 bases; J trimming: 2 bases; junction bases outside the gene matches: 10. The CDR3 runs 15 residues. CDR1 and CDR2 from the germline V gene are MNHEY and SVGAGI. The CDR3 region has the DNA TGTGCCAGCGCGCCGGGACAGGGAATCACCTACGAGCAGTACTTC. Its translation: CASAPGQGITYEQYF.

The CDR3, as DNA: TGTGCCACCAGCAATACTGGGTACCGCACAGATACGCAGTATTTT. This translates into CATSNTGYRTDTQYF. This chain connects TRBV15 to TRBJ2-3; D remains unclear. V shed 4 bases and J shed 1 base, with 12 bases lying between them. CDR1 is LNHNV, CDR2 YYDKDF, per germline (reference sequence). This CDR3 region has 15 residues.

The chain carries TRBV9 and TRBJ2-5; D is uncertain. The CDR3 is 17 residues long. Germline values: CDR1 SGDLS, CDR2 YYNGEE. V was trimmed by 3 bases and J by 2 bases, leaving 20 bases between them. The CDR3 sequence is CASSANPTASDQETQYF. In nucleotides, the CDR3 is TGTGCCAGCAGCGCCAATCCGACGGCCAGCGATCAAGAGACCCAGTACTTC.

The rearrangement links TRBV10-3 to TRBJ2-1; D is uncertain. CDR1 is ENHRY and CDR2 is SYGVKD in the germline V gene. The V end lost 1 base, the J end lost 3 bases, and 19 bases lay between the germline ends. The length of the CDR3 is 18 residues. CDR3 protein: CAISEFPLNSPLYNEQFF. The DNA of the CDR3 is TGTGCCATCAGTGAGTTCCCGCTTAATTCCCCCCTCTACAATGAGCAGTTCTTC.

The J gene is TRBJ2-7, the V gene TRBV4-2; 8 nucleotides agree with TRBD1. The CDR3 consists of 13 residues. V trimming: 3 bases; J trimming: 5 bases; junction bases outside the gene matches: 3. Germline loops: CDR1 LGHNA, CDR2 YNFKEQ. CDR3 sequence (DNA): TGTGCCAGCAGCCACCGGACAGGGAACGAGCAGTACTTC. Translating it yields CASSHRTGNEQYF.

The V and J genes are TRBV9 and TRBJ2-2, with D hard to call. Deletions cut 0 bases from V and 4 bases from J, with 10 bases between. The CDR3 is 15 amino acids. The germline CDR1 and CDR2 sequences are SGDLS and YYNGEE. The CDR3 loop reads CASSVDTASTGELFF. The CDR3 DNA is TGTGCCAGCAGCGTAGACACGGCCTCCACCGGGGAGCTGTTTTTT.

The gene calls are TRBV30 and TRBJ1-1; D might be TRBD1 (6 bases). The CDR3 spans 11 residues. Looked up from germline, CDR1 is GTSNPN and CDR2 is SVGIG (reference sequence). Trimming shortened V by 8 bases and J by 2 bases, and 9 bases separated the two germline ends. The CDR3, as DNA: TGTGCCCACAGGGCTAACACTGAAGCTTTCTTT. Its translation is CAHRANTEAFF.

This chain connects TRBV27 to TRBJ1-1; D ambiguous. V lost 2 bases, J lost 4 bases, and 20 bases lay in between. The CDR3 runs to 17 residues. From germline, CDR1 is MNHEY and CDR2 SMNVEV (reference sequence). The CDR3 protein is CASSLGSETGFSTEAFF. CDR3 nucleotides: TGTGCCAGCAGTTTAGGGTCGGAAACCGGATTTAGCACTGAAGCTTTCTTT.

The chain recombines TRBV7-9 with TRBJ2-1, with 9 bases aligning to TRBD2. Germline V lookup: CDR1 SEHNR, CDR2 FQNEAQ (reference sequence). The CDR3 spans 16 residues. V shed 5 bases, J shed 1 base, and the junction held 6 bases outside the gene matches. The CDR3 DNA reads TGTGCCAGCAGCGCGAGCGGGGGGCCTTCCTACAATGAGCAGTTCTTC. It translates to CASSASGGPSYNEQFF.

The CDR3 DNA is TGCAGTGCTAGAGATTTGGCCGGGACAGGATACGACAAGCAGTACTTC. Protein: CSARDLAGTGYDKQYF. The rearrangement joins TRBV20-1 to TRBJ2-7; 8 bases are a match to TRBD1. Trimming cost V 0 bases and J 8 bases; bases outside gene matches: 15. The germline V gene encodes CDR1 DFQATT and CDR2 SNEGSKA (reference sequence). There are 16 residues in the CDR3.

This chain links TRBV12-3 or TRBV12-4 with TRBJ2-5; tentatively, D is TRBD1 (5 bases). The V end was cut by 3 bases, the J end by 8 bases, with 10 bases between. This CDR3 region has 12 residues. The CDR3 DNA sequence: TGTGCCAGCAGTTTGTGGCAGGGAACCCAGTACTTC. Its translation is CASSLWQGTQYF.

The chain uses TRBV12-3 or TRBV12-4 and TRBJ1-2, with TRBD1 as a possible D gene (5 bases). The CDR3 has 12 amino acids. V lost 6 bases and J 8 bases, leaving 13 bases between the germline ends. The CDR3, as DNA: TGTGCCAGCAGCCCCCTGGGGGAGGGCTACACCTTC. Translating it yields CASSPLGEGYTF.

CDR3 bases: TGTGCCAGCAGCCCCCCTATAGCGGGAGGAGTTTACAATGAGCAGTTCTTC. This translates into CASSPPIAGGVYNEQFF. This rearrangement joins TRBV6-1 to TRBJ2-1, with 10 bases that match TRBD2. V was pared by 6 bases and J by 4 bases, with 12 bases of the junction left unmatched. The CDR3 length is 17 residues. Germline assignment: CDR1 MNHNS and CDR2 SASEGT.

The chain employs TRBV5-5 and TRBJ1-1, with 8 bases that match TRBD1. Per germline, CDR1 SGHKS and CDR2 YYEKEE (reference sequence). The CDR3 covers 15 residues. Trimming took 4 bases from V and 1 from J; bases not matched to a gene: 6. In DNA, the CDR3 is TGTGCCAGCAGCATCCGGACAGGGACGAACACTGAAGCTTTCTTT. This encodes CASSIRTGTNTEAFF.

The V call is TRBV20-1, the J call TRBJ2-7; unclear D gene. Trimming took off 0 bases at V and 1 base at J, with 10 bases between the two ends. Looked up from germline, CDR1 is DFQATT and CDR2 is SNEGSKA (reference sequence). CDR3 size: 14 residues. CDR3 sequence reads: CSARDPADSYEQYF. The CDR3 nucleotides read TGCAGTGCTAGAGATCCGGCGGATTCCTACGAGCAGTACTTC.

This clonotype appeared a few times. The CDR3 bases are TGTGCCAGCAGTGAAGGCGGAGGCAGCGAGCAGTACTTC. This translates into CASSEGGGSEQYF. The chain employs TRBV6-1 and TRBJ2-7; TRBD2 is a possible D gene (5 bases). CDR3 size: 13 residues. Germline V CDR1 and CDR2: MNHNS, SASEGT. The V and J ends lost 1 base and 6 bases respectively, with 10 bases between them.

V and J are TRBV7-9 and TRBJ1-6; no clear D. Germline V gene lookup returns CDR1 SEHNR and CDR2 FQNEAQ (reference sequence). V was pared by 4 bases and J by 0 bases, with 4 bases between. The CDR3 spans 14 residues. The DNA of the CDR3 is TGTGCCAGCAGCTCCAACTCCTATAATTCACCCCTCCACTTT. This gives the protein CASSSNSYNSPLHF.

The count of this clonotype is one. The genes are TRBV9 and TRBJ2-1; D unclear. V lost 3 bases and J 6 bases, leaving 10 bases between the germline ends. The germline gives CDR1 SGDLS, CDR2 YYNGEE. The CDR3 is made up of 13 amino acids. The CDR3 DNA is TGTGCCAGCAGCGACGGAGTAAGCAATGAGCAGTTCTTC. Encoded protein: CASSDGVSNEQFF. The whole variable domain, filled in from reference TRBV9 and TRBJ2-1, reads DSGVTQTPKHLITATGQRVTLRCSPRSGDLSVYWYQQSLDQGLQFLIQYYNGEERAKGNILERFSAQQFPDLHSELNLSSLELGDSALYFCASSDGVSNEQFFGPGTRLTVL.

This clonotype was seen just once. The rearrangement uses TRBV6-5 and TRBJ2-7; D perhaps matches TRBD1 (5 bases). There are 12 residues in the CDR3. Germline CDR1 and CDR2: MNHEY and SVGAGI. Trimming stripped 7 bases from V and 3 bases from J, with 10 bases between. The CDR3 bases are TGTGCCAGCACTGGCAGGGACTACGAGCAGTACTTC. As protein: CASTGRDYEQYF.

V gene TRBV4-3 combines with J gene TRBJ2-7, with no clear D. Germline V gives CDR1 LGHNA, CDR2 YSLEER. This CDR3 has 15 amino acids. Trimming took 4 bases from V and 0 from J, leaving 13 bases between them. The CDR3: CASSLGVVVSYEQYF. For the CDR3, the DNA is TGCGCCAGCAGCCTTGGGGTGGTTGTCTCCTACGAGCAGTACTTC.

This chain joins TRBV7-9 and TRBJ2-5; D may be TRBD2 (6 bases). V was cut by 5 bases and J by 1 base, with 14 bases left in between. This CDR3 region has 15 residues. Germline lookup yields CDR1 SEHNR and CDR2 FQNEAQ (reference sequence). CDR3 sequence: CASSLGGLLQETQYF. Written as DNA, the CDR3 is TGTGCCAGCAGCCTAGGTGGACTACTCCAAGAGACCCAGTACTTC.

This chain joins TRBV5-6 and TRBJ2-7, with D uncertain. The ends were cut back, 7 bases at V and 5 bases at J, with 16 bases in the middle. Germline V CDR1 and CDR2: SGHDT, YYEEEE. The CDR3 consists of 13 residues. CDR3 in DNA: TGTGCCAGCTCTAGGGTCTCAATCCACGAGCAGTACTTC. As protein: CASSRVSIHEQYF.

The genes are TRBV5-6 and TRBJ1-2; possible D gene TRBD1, 6 bases. CDR3 size: 14 residues. Looked up from germline, CDR1 is SGHDT and CDR2 is YYEEEE. Trimming stripped 6 bases from V and 4 bases from J, with 16 bases between. CDR3 DNA sequence: TGTGCCAGCATAGGAGGGGGATTTTCCTATGGCTACACCTTC. Amino acids: CASIGGGFSYGYTF.

The chain has TRBV27 and TRBJ2-5, with D possibly called TRBD1 or TRBD2 (8 bases each). This CDR3 region has 15 residues. The germline V and J ends were trimmed by 2 bases and 4 bases, with 14 bases remaining between them. From germline, CDR1 is MNHEY and CDR2 SMNVEV (reference sequence). CDR3 region: CASSLQGAGGETQYF. CDR3 nucleotides: TGTGCCAGCAGTTTACAGGGGGCGGGGGGAGAGACCCAGTACTTC.

The chain is built from TRBV12-3 or TRBV12-4 and TRBJ1-5; D remains ambiguous. V was shortened by 5 bases and J by 7 bases, with 9 bases between the two germline ends. The CDR3 runs to 12 residues. Here the CDR3 DNA reads TGTGCCAGCAGTCCCCATGGCCAGCCCCAGCATTTT. Translation gives CASSPHGQPQHF.